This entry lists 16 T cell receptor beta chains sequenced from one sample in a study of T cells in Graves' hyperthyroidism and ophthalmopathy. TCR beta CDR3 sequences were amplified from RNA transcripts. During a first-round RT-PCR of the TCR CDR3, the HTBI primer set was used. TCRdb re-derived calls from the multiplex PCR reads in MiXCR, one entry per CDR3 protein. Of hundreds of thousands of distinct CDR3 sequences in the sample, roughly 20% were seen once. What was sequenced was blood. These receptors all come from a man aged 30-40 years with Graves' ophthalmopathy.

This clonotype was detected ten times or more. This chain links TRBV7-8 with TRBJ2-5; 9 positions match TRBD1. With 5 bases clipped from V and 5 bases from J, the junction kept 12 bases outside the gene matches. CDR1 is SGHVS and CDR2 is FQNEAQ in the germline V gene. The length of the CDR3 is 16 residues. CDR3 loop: CASSVPGDRVSETQYF. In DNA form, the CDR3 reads TGTGCCAGCAGCGTCCCCGGGGACAGGGTTTCGGAGACCCAGTACTTC.

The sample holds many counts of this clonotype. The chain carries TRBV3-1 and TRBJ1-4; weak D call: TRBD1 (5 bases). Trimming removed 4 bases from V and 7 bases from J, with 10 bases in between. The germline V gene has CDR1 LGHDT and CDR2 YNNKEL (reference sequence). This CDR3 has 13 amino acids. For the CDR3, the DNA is TGTGCCAGCAGCCTCGGGACCGCTGAAAAACTGTTTTTT. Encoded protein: CASSLGTAEKLFF.

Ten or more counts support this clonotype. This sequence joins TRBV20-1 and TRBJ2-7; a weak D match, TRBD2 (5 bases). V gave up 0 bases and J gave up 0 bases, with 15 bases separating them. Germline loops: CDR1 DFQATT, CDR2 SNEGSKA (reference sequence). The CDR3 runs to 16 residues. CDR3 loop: CSARDVETTSSYEQYF. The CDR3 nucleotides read TGCAGTGCTAGAGACGTCGAGACTACCAGCTCCTACGAGCAGTACTTC.

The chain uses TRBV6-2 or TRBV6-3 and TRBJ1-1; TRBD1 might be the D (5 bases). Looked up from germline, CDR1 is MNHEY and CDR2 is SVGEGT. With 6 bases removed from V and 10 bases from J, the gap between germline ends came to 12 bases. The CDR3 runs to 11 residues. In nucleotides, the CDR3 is TGTGCCAGCAGAGACCGGGACCCAGCTTTCTTT. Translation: CASRDRDPAFF.

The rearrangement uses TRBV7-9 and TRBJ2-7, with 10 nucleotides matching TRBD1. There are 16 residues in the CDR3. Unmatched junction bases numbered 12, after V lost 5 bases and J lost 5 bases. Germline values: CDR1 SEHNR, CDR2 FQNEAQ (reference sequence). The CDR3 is CASSPLGQGRVDEQYF. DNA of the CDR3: TGTGCCAGCAGCCCGCTGGGACAGGGGAGGGTAGACGAGCAGTACTTC.

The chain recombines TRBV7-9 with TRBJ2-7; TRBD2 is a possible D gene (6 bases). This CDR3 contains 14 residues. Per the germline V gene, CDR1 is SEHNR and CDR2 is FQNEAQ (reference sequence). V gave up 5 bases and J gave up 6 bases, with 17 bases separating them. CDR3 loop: CASSTAGLLSEQYF. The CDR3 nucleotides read TGTGCCAGCAGCACGGCGGGACTCCTGTCCGAGCAGTACTTC.

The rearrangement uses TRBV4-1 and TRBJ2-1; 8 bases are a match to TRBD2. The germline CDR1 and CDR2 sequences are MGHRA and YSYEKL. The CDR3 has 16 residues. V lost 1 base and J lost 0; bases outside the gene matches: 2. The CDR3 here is CASSQAGTSSYNEQFF. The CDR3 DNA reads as TGCGCCAGCAGCCAAGCTGGGACTAGCTCCTACAATGAGCAGTTCTTC.

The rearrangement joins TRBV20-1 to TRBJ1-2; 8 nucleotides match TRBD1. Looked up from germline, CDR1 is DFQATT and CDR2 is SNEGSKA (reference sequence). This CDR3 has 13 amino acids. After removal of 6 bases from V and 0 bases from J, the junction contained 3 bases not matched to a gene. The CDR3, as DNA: TGCAGTGCCAGGGGGCAGCCTAACTATGGCTACACCTTC. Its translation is CSARGQPNYGYTF.

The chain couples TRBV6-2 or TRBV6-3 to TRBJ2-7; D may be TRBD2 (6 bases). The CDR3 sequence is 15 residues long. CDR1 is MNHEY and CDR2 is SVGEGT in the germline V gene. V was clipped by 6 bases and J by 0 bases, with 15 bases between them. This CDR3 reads CASRLFGTGSYEQYF. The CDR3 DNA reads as TGTGCCAGCAGGTTATTCGGGACTGGCTCCTACGAGCAGTACTTC.

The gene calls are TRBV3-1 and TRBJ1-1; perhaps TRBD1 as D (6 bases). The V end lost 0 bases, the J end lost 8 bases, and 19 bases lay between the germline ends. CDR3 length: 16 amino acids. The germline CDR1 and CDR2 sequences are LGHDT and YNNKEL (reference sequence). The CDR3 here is CASSQDMGGATGEAFF. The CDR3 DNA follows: TGTGCCAGCAGCCAAGATATGGGGGGGGCGACAGGAGAAGCTTTCTTT.

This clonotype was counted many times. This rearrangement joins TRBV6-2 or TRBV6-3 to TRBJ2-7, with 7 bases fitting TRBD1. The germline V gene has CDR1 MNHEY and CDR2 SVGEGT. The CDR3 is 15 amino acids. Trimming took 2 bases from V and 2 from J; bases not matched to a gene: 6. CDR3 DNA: TGTGCCAGCAGTTACCCTTGGACAGGAGCCTACGAGCAGTACTTC. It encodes CASSYPWTGAYEQYF.

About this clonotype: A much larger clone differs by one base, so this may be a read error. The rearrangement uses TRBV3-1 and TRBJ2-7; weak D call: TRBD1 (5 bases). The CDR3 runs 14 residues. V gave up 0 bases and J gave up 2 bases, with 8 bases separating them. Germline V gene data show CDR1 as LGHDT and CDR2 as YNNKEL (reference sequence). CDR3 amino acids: CASSQDDSPYEQYF. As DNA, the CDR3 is TGTGCCAGCAGCCAAGACGACAGTCCCTACGAGCAGTACTTC.

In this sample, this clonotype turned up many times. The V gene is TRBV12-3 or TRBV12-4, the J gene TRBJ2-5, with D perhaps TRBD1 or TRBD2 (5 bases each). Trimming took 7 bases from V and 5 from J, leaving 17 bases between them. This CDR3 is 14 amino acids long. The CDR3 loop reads CASTDRSRGETQYF. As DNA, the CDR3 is TGTGCCAGCACTGACAGATCCCGCGGGGAGACCCAGTACTTC.

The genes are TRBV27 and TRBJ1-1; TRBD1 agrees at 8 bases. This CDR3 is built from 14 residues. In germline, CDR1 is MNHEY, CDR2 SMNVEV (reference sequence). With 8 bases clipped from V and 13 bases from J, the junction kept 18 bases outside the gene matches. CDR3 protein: CASLGGQARRLIFF. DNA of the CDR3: TGTGCCAGCTTGGGGGGACAGGCTCGACGTCTTATTTTCTTT.

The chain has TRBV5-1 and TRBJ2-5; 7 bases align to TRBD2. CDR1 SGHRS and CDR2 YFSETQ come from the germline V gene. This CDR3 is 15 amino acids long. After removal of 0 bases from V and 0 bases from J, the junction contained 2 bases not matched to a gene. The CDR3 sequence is CASSLAGRYQETQYF. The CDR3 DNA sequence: TGCGCCAGCAGCTTGGCCGGGAGGTACCAAGAGACCCAGTACTTC.

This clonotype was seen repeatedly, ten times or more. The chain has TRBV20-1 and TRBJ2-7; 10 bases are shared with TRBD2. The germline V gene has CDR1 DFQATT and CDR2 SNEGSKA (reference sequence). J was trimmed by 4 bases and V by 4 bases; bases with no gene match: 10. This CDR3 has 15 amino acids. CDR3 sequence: CSATGLADATYEQYF. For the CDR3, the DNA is TGCAGTGCTACTGGACTAGCGGACGCTACTTACGAGCAGTACTTC.